This T cell receptor beta chain originates from a study of T-cell memory formation after mild COVID-19. Trimming removed 1 base from V and 7 bases from J, with 16 bases in between. In germline, CDR1 is MGHRA, CDR2 YSYEKL. The CDR3 sequence is 16 residues long. TCRdb independently ran MiXCR on the 5' RACE reads; one entry per CDR3 protein. The repertoire holds 250,000 to 400,000 distinct CDR3 sequences, with roughly an eighth as singletons. Input material: PBMCs or a T cell subset sorted from them (not recorded which). The chain combines TRBV4-1 with TRBJ1-4; tentative D call: TRBD1 (5 bases). This clonotype originated in a young man who had mild COVID-19 (a few samples of this study predate the infection). Cell type and time point are not known. CDR3 loop: CASSQGGAGRGEKLFF. CDR3 nucleotide sequence: TGCGCCAGCAGCCAAGGTGGTGCGGGGCGCGGTGAAAAACTGTTTTTT.